Listed here are 13 T cell receptor beta chains from one sample, sequenced in a study of shared clonotypes between healthy human individuals. Data came from immunoSEQ multiplex PCR; TCRdb stores just in-frame clones and leaves some out. The sample carries about 530,000 clones, 90% to 97% recorded once. Input material: naive CD4+ T cells sorted from blood. Sample subset: CD45RA+ positively selected. The receptor source for this set is a woman aged 25 to 39 in good health.

This chain joins TRBV6-6 and TRBJ2-7; 11 bases map to TRBD2. The CDR3 has 15 residues. Germline CDR1 MNHNY, CDR2 SVGAGI (reference sequence). V trimming: 6 bases; J trimming: 0 bases; junction bases outside the gene matches: 4. CDR3 sequence (DNA): TGTGCCAGCAGCGCGACTAGCGGGGTCTCCTACGAGCAGTACTTC. It encodes CASSATSGVSYEQYF.

The V and J genes are TRBV10-2 and TRBJ2-7; 13 positions agree with TRBD2. The CDR3 is 17 amino acids. Germline loops: CDR1 WSHSY, CDR2 SAAADI. Trimming took 8 bases from V and 5 from J; bases not matched to a gene: 15. The CDR3 region is CASVTGTSGNAVHEQYF. The CDR3, as DNA: TGCGCCAGCGTTACAGGGACTAGCGGGAATGCCGTCCACGAGCAGTACTTC.

This sequence joins TRBV30 and TRBJ2-7; D is uncertain. This CDR3 spans 13 amino acids. Looked up from germline, CDR1 is GTSNPN and CDR2 is SVGIG (reference sequence). V gave up 2 bases and J gave up 6 bases, with 14 bases separating them. In DNA form, the CDR3 reads TGTGCCTGGAGTCCAGTTTTGTCCAGCGAGCAGTACTTC. It encodes CAWSPVLSSEQYF.

The chain has TRBV7-8 and TRBJ2-7; D is unclear. CDR1 and CDR2 from the germline V gene are SGHVS and FQNEAQ. Trimming pared 3 bases from V and 3 bases from J, leaving 15 bases between. The CDR3 runs to 15 residues. CDR3 sequence reads: CASSFYAGPNYEQYF. The CDR3 DNA reads TGTGCCAGCAGCTTTTATGCAGGCCCGAACTACGAGCAGTACTTC.

The V call is TRBV19, the J call TRBJ1-6; weak D call: TRBD1 (5 bases). The V end was cut by 7 bases, the J end by 6 bases, with 16 bases between. Germline CDR1 and CDR2: LNHDA and SQIVND (reference sequence). The CDR3 sequence is 15 residues long. CDR3 region: CASTLGGSANSPLHF. CDR3 bases: TGTGCCAGTACCCTGGGGGGTTCGGCTAATTCACCCCTCCACTTT. Full variable domain (missing parts from reference TRBV19 and TRBJ1-6): DGGITQSPKYLFRKEGQNVTLSCEQNLNHDAMYWYRQDPGQGLRLIYYSQIVNDFQKGDIAEGYSVSREKKESFPLTVTSAQKNPTAFYLCASTLGGSANSPLHFGNGTRLTVT.

The genes are TRBV4-1 and TRBJ1-4; a weak D match, TRBD1 (6 bases). Trimming left V 4 bases short and J 3 bases short, with 15 bases between. The CDR3 loop spans 16 amino acids. CDR1 and CDR2 (germline): MGHRA, YSYEKL. The CDR3 nucleotides read TGCGCCAGCAGCCCTAAGAGGGGGGCTGCTAATGAAAAACTGTTTTTT. Its translation is CASSPKRGAANEKLFF.

This chain joins TRBV5-6 and TRBJ2-1, with 9 bases aligning to TRBD1. The germline V gene encodes CDR1 SGHDT and CDR2 YYEEEE. The CDR3 contains 16 residues. The J segment lost 9 bases and the V segment lost 1 base, leaving 11 bases of the junction unmatched. The CDR3 sequence is CASSLTPGQGYGEQFF. CDR3 sequence (DNA): TGTGCCAGCAGCTTGACCCCGGGACAGGGATATGGTGAGCAGTTCTTC.

V is TRBV6-1 and J is TRBJ1-3, with D tentatively TRBD1 (6 bases). In germline, CDR1 is MNHNS, CDR2 SASEGT. The CDR3 is 15 residues long. The V end was cut by 2 bases, the J end by 3 bases, with 11 bases between. The DNA for the CDR3 is TGTGCCAGCAGTGAAAGGGGGTCTCGTGGAAACACCATATATTTT. Protein product: CASSERGSRGNTIYF.

The chain employs TRBV27 and TRBJ2-2, with TRBD2 matching over 10 bases. The V gene's germline CDR1 is MNHEY and CDR2 SMNVEV (reference sequence). The CDR3 consists of 17 residues. Trimming took 3 bases from V and 4 from J; bases not matched to a gene: 8. In DNA, the CDR3 is TGTGCCAGCAGTTTTAGGCTAGCGGGAGTTGGCACCGGGGAGCTGTTTTTT. It codes for CASSFRLAGVGTGELFF.

The chain has TRBV7-2 and TRBJ1-4; D might be TRBD1 (6 bases). V was shortened by 5 bases and J by 12 bases, with 13 bases between the two germline ends. The CDR3 spans 12 residues. The germline gives CDR1 SGHTA, CDR2 FQGNSA. The CDR3 spells CASSPQGLELFF. In DNA, the CDR3 is TGTGCCAGCAGCCCGCAGGGGTTGGAACTGTTTTTT.

This rearrangement joins TRBV5-1 to TRBJ2-3; D gene unclear. With 2 bases removed from V and 5 bases from J, the gap between germline ends came to 6 bases. This CDR3 has 12 amino acids. Germline V lookup: CDR1 SGHRS, CDR2 YFSETQ. CDR3 loop: CASSFERDTQYF. The CDR3 nucleotides read TGCGCCAGCAGCTTTGAGAGAGATACGCAGTATTTT.

The count of this clone is one. This sequence joins TRBV14 and TRBJ1-1; D gene ambiguous. This CDR3 has 13 residues. Trimming took off 4 bases at V and 0 bases at J, with 6 bases between the two ends. Germline CDR1 reads SGHDN; CDR2 reads FVKESK. CDR3 nucleotide sequence: TGTGCCAGCAGCCTTTCGATGAACACTGAAGCTTTCTTT. Protein product: CASSLSMNTEAFF.

This chain joins TRBV6-1 and TRBJ2-1; tentatively, D is TRBD2 (5 bases). Germline lookup yields CDR1 MNHNS and CDR2 SASEGT. Trimming took off 2 bases at V and 5 bases at J, with 10 bases between the two ends. The CDR3 has 14 amino acids. DNA for the CDR3: TGTGCCAGCAGTGAAATTCGGGAAGACAATGAGCAGTTCTTC. Encoded protein: CASSEIREDNEQFF.